Below, 32 T cell receptor beta chains from the same sample are listed, as sequenced in a study of human T cells and chemical hapten exposure. As for time point: healthy volunteer bleed at 2 weeks. Unfractionated whole blood was the source from which total RNA was extracted. Using its own MiXCR run on the RACE reads, TCRdb lists one record per CDR3 protein. There are approximately 97,000 distinct CDR3 sequences in the sample; approximately 9% occur only once, and around 2.8% lies in the top ten. Sequencing input: whole blood. Receptors originate from a female donor in good health. Some clones in this sample may be carry-over from other donors' samples.

The genes are TRBV29-1 and TRBJ1-1, with TRBD1 matching 8 bases. The CDR3 contains 13 residues. V dropped 5 bases and J dropped 4; count of bases not matched to a gene: 6. The V gene's germline CDR1 is SQVTM and CDR2 ANQGSEA. The CDR3 reads CSVLGQGSTEAFF. The CDR3 nucleotides are TGCAGCGTTCTAGGACAGGGCTCCACTGAAGCTTTCTTT.

This clonotype has just a few counts. The chain carries TRBV28 and TRBJ2-7; D possibly corresponds to TRBD1 (5 bases). The CDR3 spans 13 residues. The germline V gene encodes CDR1 MDHEN and CDR2 SYDVKM. V lost 3 bases and J lost 2, with 8 bases in between. CDR3 in amino acids: CASSFSGPYEQYF. The CDR3 DNA follows: TGTGCCAGCAGTTTTTCAGGGCCCTACGAGCAGTACTTC.

The chain links TRBV9 to TRBJ2-3; TRBD2 aligns across 10 bases. Per germline, CDR1 SGDLS and CDR2 YYNGEE. The junction had 17 bases not matched to a gene; V was cut back by 4 bases and J by 3 bases. The CDR3 has 19 amino acids. DNA for the CDR3: TGTGCCAGCAGCTCTCGAGTAGCGGGAGGTCCCCTAGAGACAGATACGCAGTATTTT. Translation gives CASSSRVAGGPLETDTQYF.

This clonotype came up many times. The rearrangement joins TRBV15 to TRBJ2-1; D tentatively reads TRBD1 or TRBD2 (5 bases each). Germline V gives CDR1 LNHNV, CDR2 YYDKDF (reference sequence). Trimming left V 3 bases short and J 2 bases short, with 8 bases between. The CDR3 is 14 residues long. In nucleotides, the CDR3 is TGTGCCACCAGCAGTCAGGGACCCTACAATGAGCAGTTCTTC. As protein: CATSSQGPYNEQFF.

V and J are TRBV2 and TRBJ2-2, with 9 bases that match TRBD2. V lost 8 bases, J lost 8 bases, and 12 bases stayed unmatched. The CDR3 covers 15 residues. CDR1 SNHLY and CDR2 FYNNEI come from the germline V gene. The CDR3: CASSLGLAGVGELFF. The CDR3 DNA reads as TGTGCCAGCTCCCTGGGATTAGCGGGAGTAGGGGAGCTGTTTTTT.

This clonotype was observed a few times. The genes are TRBV7-9 and TRBJ2-7, with a possible D match to TRBD2 (5 bases). Per the germline V gene, CDR1 is SEHNR and CDR2 is FQNEAQ (reference sequence). Trimming cost V 0 bases and J 4 bases, with 10 bases left between them. The CDR3 is made up of 14 amino acids. CDR3 protein: CASSLAPGYYEQYF. The CDR3 nucleotides are TGTGCCAGCAGCTTAGCCCCGGGGTATTACGAGCAGTACTTC. The full variable domain, completed using reference TRBV7-9 and TRBJ2-7, is DTGVSQNPRHKITKRGQNVTFRCDPISEHNRLYWYRQTLGQGPEFLTYFQNEAQLEKSRLLSDRFSAERPKGSFSTLEIQRTEQGDSAMYLCASSLAPGYYEQYFGPGTRLTVT.

This clonotype has a handful of counts. This chain links TRBV6-2 or TRBV6-3 with TRBJ2-1; D possibly uses TRBD1 or TRBD2 (5 bases each). The CDR3 covers 15 residues. Trimming removed 6 bases at V and 7 bases at J, with 19 bases between. CDR1 is MNHEY and CDR2 is SVGEGT in the germline V gene. This CDR3 is CASSPARLEGNEQFF. The CDR3 DNA follows: TGTGCCAGCAGCCCGGCTCGACTCGAGGGGAATGAGCAGTTCTTC.

This clonotype was recorded at least ten times. This CDR3 is CASLSGTSYEQYF. The CDR3 nucleotides are TGTGCCAGCCTTAGCGGAACCTCCTACGAGCAGTACTTC. The chain carries TRBV6-5 and TRBJ2-7; D is perhaps TRBD2 (6 bases). The CDR3 is made up of 13 amino acids. Germline CDR1 MNHEY, CDR2 SVGAGI. The V and J ends lost 8 bases and 0 bases respectively, with 11 bases between them.

The chain combines TRBV27 with TRBJ1-1; 8 nucleotides match TRBD1. Trimming removed 2 bases from V and 6 bases from J; junction bases left unmatched: 2. The CDR3 consists of 13 residues. CDR1 and CDR2 from the germline V gene are MNHEY and SMNVEV (reference sequence). CDR3 amino acids: CASSLQGAPEAFF. The CDR3 bases are TGTGCCAGCAGTTTACAGGGGGCGCCTGAAGCTTTCTTT.

This clonotype was seen ten or more times. This chain connects TRBV11-2 to TRBJ2-6; 7 bases align to TRBD1. Germline V gene sequence: CDR1 SGHAT, CDR2 FQNNGV. The CDR3 has 17 residues. V was pared by 8 bases and J by 0 bases, with 10 bases of the junction left unmatched. The CDR3 is CASGRDSSTSGANVLTF. CDR3 nucleotides: TGTGCCAGCGGCCGGGACAGTTCTACCTCTGGGGCCAACGTCCTGACTTTC.

The chain recombines TRBV28 with TRBJ2-7; D is undetermined. This CDR3 contains 11 residues. Deletions cut 8 bases from V and 3 bases from J, with 8 bases between. The germline V gene encodes CDR1 MDHEN and CDR2 SYDVKM. CDR3 nucleotide sequence: TGTGCCAGCGGAAACCGCTACGAGCAGTACTTC. Amino acids: CASGNRYEQYF.

The CDR3 DNA is TGTGCCAGCAGCCCCGGGACTAGCGGGAACTTGGCCAAAAACATTCAGTACTTC. It yields the protein CASSPGTSGNLAKNIQYF. The gene calls are TRBV11-2 and TRBJ2-4, with 13 bases that match TRBD2. Trimming took 5 bases from V and 1 from J; bases not matched to a gene: 8. The V gene's germline CDR1 is SGHAT and CDR2 FQNNGV. The CDR3 consists of 18 residues.

This CDR3 is CASSYYLTGRNEQYF. CDR3 in DNA: TGCGCCAGCAGTTACTACCTGACAGGGAGGAACGAGCAGTACTTC. The rearrangement joins TRBV5-1 to TRBJ2-7, with a tentative D call TRBD1 (7 bases). Germline assignment: CDR1 SGHRS and CDR2 YFSETQ. CDR3 length equals 15 residues. V was clipped by 5 bases and J by 5 bases, with 20 bases between them.

This clonotype was seen repeatedly, ten times or more. The chain uses TRBV6-5 and TRBJ2-3; tentative D call: TRBD1 (5 bases). Germline V gives CDR1 MNHEY, CDR2 SVGAGI. V was pared by 0 bases and J by 0 bases, with 10 bases between. The length of the CDR3 is 16 residues. The CDR3 DNA is TGTGCCAGCAGTTACTCGGGCAGGGCTAGCACAGATACGCAGTATTTT. Protein product: CASSYSGRASTDTQYF.

There are many counts of this clonotype. The CDR3 region is CASRSRQGRSIADTQYF. Here the CDR3 DNA reads TGTGCCAGCAGAAGCCGACAGGGAAGAAGTATTGCAGATACGCAGTATTTT. The chain uses TRBV28 and TRBJ2-3, with 7 bases matching TRBD1. The CDR3 has 17 amino acids. The V and J ends lost 6 bases and 4 bases, in that order; junction bases with no gene match: 16. Germline V gene lookup returns CDR1 MDHEN and CDR2 SYDVKM.

In regard to this clonotype: This may be a read error: a much more frequent sequence differs by one nucleotide. The chain uses TRBV5-1 and TRBJ2-3; TRBD1 matches at 9 bases. Germline V CDR1 and CDR2: SGHRS, YFSETQ. This CDR3 has 15 residues. In DNA form, the CDR3 reads TGCGCCAACAGCGCGGGACAGGGCAGCACAGATACGCAGTATTTT. Protein: CANSAGQGSTDTQYF.

This clonotype has only a few counts. The chain recombines TRBV7-9 with TRBJ2-5; 7 bases are a match to TRBD1. With V trimmed by 1 base and J by 4 bases, 6 bases remained unmatched. This CDR3 contains 15 residues. Per the germline V gene, CDR1 is SEHNR and CDR2 is FQNEAQ (reference sequence). The CDR3 protein is CASSLDRGFGETQYF. The DNA for the CDR3 is TGTGCCAGCAGCTTAGACAGGGGATTCGGAGAGACCCAGTACTTC. The full variable domain, completed using reference TRBV7-9 and TRBJ2-5, is DTGVSQNPRHKITKRGQNVTFRCDPISEHNRLYWYRQTLGQGPEFLTYFQNEAQLEKSRLLSDRFSAERPKGSFSTLEIQRTEQGDSAMYLCASSLDRGFGETQYFGPGTRLLVL.

This clonotype was counted ten times or more. V gene TRBV28 combines with J gene TRBJ1-2, with a tentative D call TRBD1 (5 bases). The CDR3 has 14 residues. Trimming shortened V by 5 bases and J by 3 bases, and 13 bases separated the two germline ends. Germline-derived CDR1 and CDR2 are MDHEN and SYDVKM. The CDR3: CASSPRRGHYGYTF. The DNA of the CDR3 is TGTGCCAGCAGTCCCAGAAGGGGTCACTATGGCTACACCTTC.

The chain couples TRBV5-4 to TRBJ2-3; TRBD2 matches at 8 bases. The CDR3 is 14 residues long. V lost 4 bases to trimming and J lost 5 bases; unmatched junction nucleotides: 6. CDR1 and CDR2 (germline): SGHNT, YYREEE (reference sequence). The CDR3 region has the DNA TGTGCCAGCAGCACAGCGGGAGTTGTAGATACGCAGTATTTT. It codes for CASSTAGVVDTQYF.

The rearrangement uses TRBV9 and TRBJ2-2; D gene ambiguous. This CDR3 comprises 15 residues. Looked up from germline, CDR1 is SGDLS and CDR2 is YYNGEE. V lost 4 bases and J lost 5, with 15 bases in between. The CDR3 region is CASSPWRGSTGELFF. The CDR3 DNA sequence: TGTGCCAGCAGCCCTTGGAGAGGTTCAACCGGGGAGCTGTTTTTT.

This clonotype occurred a few times. The chain carries TRBV20-1 and TRBJ2-7, with 7 bases fitting TRBD2. With V trimmed by 3 bases and J by 6 bases, 8 bases remained unmatched. The CDR3 contains 13 residues. The germline CDR1 and CDR2 sequences are DFQATT and SNEGSKA (reference sequence). CDR3 sequence: CSARSAGAFEQYF. The DNA of the CDR3 is TGCAGTGCTAGGTCGGCGGGAGCTTTCGAGCAGTACTTC.

This clonotype was seen more than once but under ten times. The chain combines TRBV4-3 with TRBJ2-7, with 8 bases that match TRBD2. V trimming: 1 base; J trimming: 4 bases; junction bases outside the gene matches: 6. This CDR3 spans 15 amino acids. Germline CDR1 is LGHNA and CDR2 is YSLEER. In DNA form, the CDR3 reads TGCGCCAGCAGCCAAGGTTTTAGCGGGGTATACGAGCAGTACTTC. It encodes CASSQGFSGVYEQYF.

This clonotype has ten or more counts. This sequence joins TRBV7-2 and TRBJ2-1; TRBD1 or TRBD2 may be the D gene (5 bases each). Trimming took 4 bases from V and 1 from J, leaving 8 bases between them. CDR3 size: 14 residues. The germline CDR1 and CDR2 sequences are SGHTA and FQGNSA. The DNA for the CDR3 is TGTGCCAGCAGCTCGGGACCATCCTACAATGAGCAGTTCTTC. It yields the protein CASSSGPSYNEQFF.

This clonotype showed up many times. The V gene is TRBV7-9, the J gene TRBJ2-3; tentatively, D is TRBD1 (6 bases). The V gene lost 2 bases and the J gene lost 1 base, with 10 bases spanning the gap. Germline CDR1 and CDR2: SEHNR and FQNEAQ (reference sequence). This CDR3 contains 15 residues. The CDR3 bases are TGTGCCAGCAGCTTAAGGGGGTATGGCACAGATACGCAGTATTTT. This translates into CASSLRGYGTDTQYF. Combining the CDR3 with reference TRBV7-9 and TRBJ2-3 gives the whole variable domain DTGVSQNPRHKITKRGQNVTFRCDPISEHNRLYWYRQTLGQGPEFLTYFQNEAQLEKSRLLSDRFSAERPKGSFSTLEIQRTEQGDSAMYLCASSLRGYGTDTQYFGPGTRLTVL.

Concerning this clonotype: A much larger clone differs by one base, so this may be a read error. This chain connects TRBV20-1 to TRBJ2-3; 8 bases are a match to TRBD1. Per the germline V gene, CDR1 is DFQATT and CDR2 is SNEGSKA (reference sequence). The ends lost 5 bases at V and 5 bases at J; junction bases unmatched: 9. This CDR3 region has 14 residues. The CDR3 reads CSADRTGIEDTQYF. CDR3 DNA sequence: TGCAGTGCTGATAGGACAGGGATTGAAGATACGCAGTATTTT.

Note on this clonotype: This sequence may be a read error, since a much larger clone differs from it by one base. The V call is TRBV4-2, the J call TRBJ2-1; 9 bases match TRBD1. Looked up from germline, CDR1 is LGHNA and CDR2 is YNFKEQ. The CDR3 extends over 15 amino acids. CDR3 bases: TGTGCCAACAGCCATACGGGACAGGGCTCTGATGAGCAGTTCTTC. It yields the protein CANSHTGQGSDEQFF.

This clonotype occurred many times. The rearrangement uses TRBV6-5 and TRBJ1-1; 8 positions match TRBD1. Germline V CDR1 and CDR2: MNHEY, SVGAGI. The length of the CDR3 is 13 residues. J was trimmed by 6 bases and V by 7 bases; bases with no gene match: 7. As DNA, the CDR3 is TGTGCCAGCAATTTAATACAGGGGGCTGAAGCTTTCTTT. Protein: CASNLIQGAEAFF.

V usage is TRBV18 and J usage is TRBJ1-4, with D perhaps TRBD1 (6 bases). This CDR3 region has 13 residues. The germline V gene has CDR1 KGHSH and CDR2 LQKENI. Trimming stripped 7 bases from V and 5 bases from J, with 11 bases between. The chain's CDR3 is CASFRDTNEKLFF. As DNA, the CDR3 is TGTGCCAGCTTCCGGGACACAAATGAAAAACTGTTTTTT.

This clonotype was counted a few times. The chain employs TRBV4-1 and TRBJ2-6, with D perhaps TRBD1 (6 bases). This CDR3 has 16 amino acids. V lost 4 bases to trimming and J lost 0 bases, with 10 bases between them. Looked up from germline, CDR1 is MGHRA and CDR2 is YSYEKL. The CDR3 loop is CASSPQQGSGANVLTF. The CDR3 DNA sequence: TGCGCCAGCAGCCCCCAACAGGGCTCTGGGGCCAACGTCCTGACTTTC.

The table lists this clonotype with many counts. The chain recombines TRBV13 with TRBJ2-3, with TRBD2 matching over 7 bases. Looked up from germline, CDR1 is PRHDT and CDR2 is FYEKMQ (reference sequence). With V trimmed by 5 bases and J by 4 bases, 6 bases remained unmatched. This CDR3 spans 14 amino acids. CDR3 bases: TGTGCCAGCAGCGCCGTACTAGCGTCAGATACGCAGTATTTT. Protein product: CASSAVLASDTQYF.

This clonotype was found once. The V and J genes are TRBV28 and TRBJ2-7; no clear D. The length of the CDR3 is 17 residues. Germline loops: CDR1 MDHEN, CDR2 SYDVKM. V lost 6 bases to trimming and J lost 0 bases, with 21 bases between them. This CDR3 reads CASSYDLSGEVSYEQYF. The CDR3 DNA follows: TGTGCCAGCAGCTACGACCTGTCTGGCGAGGTCTCCTACGAGCAGTACTTC.

This clonotype was observed a handful of times. The genes are TRBV4-1 and TRBJ1-5; D unclear. V gave up 1 base and J gave up 4 bases, with 17 bases separating them. Germline V gene lookup returns CDR1 MGHRA and CDR2 YSYEKL. The CDR3 sequence is 17 residues long. The CDR3 reads CASSQALGLVGNQPQHF. The CDR3 nucleotides are TGCGCCAGCAGCCAAGCGCTCGGGTTAGTAGGAAATCAGCCCCAGCATTTT.